This T cell receptor (beta chain) was sequenced during a study of response to subunit inactivated influenza vaccine. MiXCR, run by TCRdb on the RT-PCR reads, gives a single entry per CDR3 protein. The data contain about 540,000 distinct CDR3 sequences, approximately 24% of them singletons. The length of the CDR3 is 15 residues. Germline assignment: CDR1 MNHEY and CDR2 SVGEGT. Trimming took off 6 bases at V and 3 bases at J, with 14 bases between the two ends. These data also featured in a second study, about T cells expressing NK-cell markers. As reported in that work: For TCR beta, cDNA was produced by 5'RACE template switching with UMIs. The authors applied an anti-gamma-delta TCR antibody in several experiments, and it restricted sorting to alpha-beta TCR T cells. Nothing established the HCMV specificity of expanded NKG2C+ T cell clones.

This specimen consisted of CD4+ T cells sorted from PBMCs, obtained 12 days after vaccination. This chain connects TRBV6-2 or TRBV6-3 to TRBJ1-4, with D perhaps TRBD1 (6 bases). This clonotype originated in a man aged 45-65 years who received an inactivated influenza vaccine. The CDR3 here is CASRPATGANEKLFF. CDR3 sequence (DNA): TGTGCCAGCAGACCAGCGACAGGCGCTAATGAAAAACTGTTTTTT.